Listed below are T cell receptor beta chains from one sample, sequenced in a study of shared clonotypes between healthy human individuals. Libraries were prepared by immunoSEQ multiplex PCR; TCRdb keeps only in-frame clonotypes and omits some of them. The table includes approximately 500,000 clones, 60% to 80% detected once. The sample was PBMCs. These receptors came from a woman in her thirties or forties in good health. Some clones in this sample may be carry-over from other donors' samples. The CDR3 runs from the conserved cysteine through the conserved F or W. The D gene is left open where the match is weak. A row's size may be missing; if present it is once, few, many or a size class.

-	TRBV6-5	-	TRBJ1-4	CASSYLSGRRGEKLFF	TGTGCCAGCAGTTACTTGTCAGGGAGGCGTGGTGAAAAACTGTTTTTT
-	TRBV4-3	-	TRBJ2-5	CASSQEVSKETQYF	TGCGCCAGCAGCCAAGAGGTTAGCAAAGAGACCCAGTACTTC
-	TRBV15	-	TRBJ2-7	CATRLPPSYEQYF	TGTGCCACACGGTTGCCCCCCTCCTACGAGCAGTACTTC
once	TRBV5-8	-	TRBJ1-4	CASSPAWGSTTTNEKLFF	TGTGCCAGCAGCCCCGCGTGGGGATCAACTACAACTAATGAAAAACTGTTTTTT
-	TRBV5-1	-	TRBJ2-3	CASSLFGTDTQYF	TGCGCCAGCAGCTTGTTCGGTACAGATACGCAGTATTTT
-	TRBV7-3	-	TRBJ2-1	CASSSRPGGEQFF	TGTGCCAGCAGCTCTCGACCCGGTGGTGAGCAGTTCTTC
once	TRBV5-1	TRBD2	TRBJ2-7	CASSLSGRQGLDEQYF	TGCGCCAGCAGCTTGAGCGGGAGACAAGGACTGGACGAGCAGTACTTC
-	TRBV6-5	-	TRBJ1-1	CASSYLAEAFF	TGTGCCAGCAGTTACCTGGCTGAAGCTTTCTTT
-	TRBV5-1	-	TRBJ1-3	CASSLEGVGNTIYF	TGCGCCAGCAGCTTGGAGGGGGTTGGAAACACCATATATTTT
once	TRBV5-1	TRBD2	TRBJ2-2	CASSLVVGGPPGELFF	TGCGCCAGCAGCTTGGTTGTGGGAGGGCCTCCCGGGGAGCTGTTTTTT
-	TRBV28	TRBD1	TRBJ2-1	CASSPPTGPTPVNEQFF	TGTGCCAGCAGTCCCCCGACAGGGCCTACTCCGGTCAATGAGCAGTTCTTC
many	TRBV5-5	-	TRBJ1-1	CASSQGGNTEAFF	TGTGCCAGCAGCCAAGGGGGGAACACTGAAGCTTTCTTT
-	TRBV28	TRBD1	TRBJ2-5	CASSRQGVQETQYF	TGTGCCAGCAGTCGACAGGGCGTCCAAGAGACCCAGTACTTC
-	TRBV5-1	-	TRBJ2-3	CASSLAARTDTQYF	TGCGCCAGCAGCTTGGCCGCTAGAACAGATACGCAGTATTTT
once	TRBV7-9	-	TRBJ2-1	CASSPRVLSNEQFF	TGTGCCAGCAGCCCCAGGGTGCTGAGCAATGAGCAGTTCTTC
-	TRBV5-1	-	TRBJ1-4	CASKSTGGGEKLFF	TGCGCCAGCAAATCGACCGGTGGGGGAGAAAAACTGTTTTTT
once	TRBV27	TRBD1	TRBJ2-3	CASSYWGTGGTDTQYF	TGTGCCAGCAGTTATTGGGGGACAGGAGGCACAGATACGCAGTATTTT
-	TRBV7-9	-	TRBJ1-1	CASSPYRERGMNTEAFF	TGTGCCAGCAGCCCCTACAGGGAGAGGGGCATGAACACTGAAGCTTTCTTT
-	TRBV7-8	TRBD2	TRBJ2-1	CASSFGLAGSEQFF	TGTGCCAGCAGCTTTGGACTAGCGGGATCTGAGCAGTTCTTC
-	TRBV25-1	TRBD1	TRBJ1-1	CASSTGGIWSEAFF	TGTGCCAGCTCGACAGGGGGTATCTGGTCTGAAGCTTTCTTT
-	TRBV2	-	TRBJ2-2	CANLKGTLNTGELFF	TGTGCCAACCTAAAAGGGACATTAAACACCGGGGAGCTGTTTTTT
few	TRBV7-2	-	TRBJ1-2	CASSLTHSDGYTF	TGTGCCAGCAGCTTAACCCACTCCGATGGCTACACCTTC
few	TRBV5-1	-	TRBJ2-3	CASSLFNPNSDTQYF	TGCGCCAGCAGCTTGTTTAACCCAAATTCGGATACGCAGTATTTT
few	TRBV2	-	TRBJ2-5	CASSTQGLKTQYF	TGTGCCAGCAGCACTCAGGGGTTGAAGACCCAGTACTTC
-	TRBV27	TRBD1	TRBJ2-3	CASTLQGGTDTQYF	TGTGCCAGCACACTACAGGGGGGCACAGATACGCAGTATTTT
-	TRBV7-2	-	TRBJ2-1	CASSPRDHYNEQFF	TGTGCCAGCAGCCCCCGGGACCACTACAATGAGCAGTTCTTC
-	TRBV15	TRBD2	TRBJ2-7	CATSRDAPGTSGKYEQYF	TGTGCCACCAGCAGAGATGCCCCCGGGACTAGCGGAAAATACGAGCAGTACTTC
many	TRBV6-1	-	TRBJ1-5	CASSEWGRDQPQHF	TGTGCCAGCAGTGAATGGGGGCGCGATCAGCCCCAGCATTTT
-	TRBV5-1	TRBD2	TRBJ2-5	CASSLAGGAQETQYF	TGCGCCAGCAGCTTAGCGGGAGGAGCCCAAGAGACCCAGTACTTC
-	TRBV2	-	TRBJ1-6	CASREGGGYSPLHF	TGTGCCAGCAGGGAAGGAGGAGGTTATTCACCCCTCCACTTT
-	TRBV5-4	TRBD1	TRBJ1-4	CASSSAGTGNEKLFF	TGTGCCAGCAGCTCAGCCGGGACAGGGAATGAAAAACTGTTTTTT
-	TRBV19	-	TRBJ2-1	CASRSSRFNEQFF	TGTGCCAGTAGATCGTCGCGCTTCAATGAGCAGTTCTTC
-	TRBV5-1	-	TRBJ2-7	CASSSVVGTSEQYF	TGCGCCAGCAGCTCCGTTGTAGGGACGTCCGAGCAGTACTTC
many	TRBV7-3	-	TRBJ2-6	CASSPTSSGANVLTF	TGTGCCAGCAGCCCCACCAGCTCTGGGGCCAACGTCCTGACTTTC
-	TRBV2	-	TRBJ2-2	CASVRRDSGELFF	TGTGCCAGCGTTAGGAGGGACTCCGGGGAGCTGTTTTTT
-	TRBV7-2	TRBD2	TRBJ2-1	CASSRLAGAPYNEQFF	TGTGCCAGCAGCAGACTAGCGGGAGCCCCCTACAATGAGCAGTTCTTC
-	TRBV7-2	-	TRBJ1-2	CASSLDRDFGYTF	TGTGCCAGCAGCTTAGACAGGGATTTCGGCTACACCTTC
-	TRBV5-1	TRBD2	TRBJ2-1	CASSAGGTEGEQFF	TGCGCCAGCAGCGCCGGGGGGACCGAGGGTGAGCAGTTCTTC
-	TRBV14	TRBD2	TRBJ2-2	CATKPSGNTGELFF	TGTGCCACCAAGCCTAGCGGGAACACCGGGGAGCTGTTTTTT
-	TRBV28	-	TRBJ1-1	CASSFRVGEAFF	TGTGCCAGCAGTTTCAGGGTTGGTGAAGCTTTCTTT